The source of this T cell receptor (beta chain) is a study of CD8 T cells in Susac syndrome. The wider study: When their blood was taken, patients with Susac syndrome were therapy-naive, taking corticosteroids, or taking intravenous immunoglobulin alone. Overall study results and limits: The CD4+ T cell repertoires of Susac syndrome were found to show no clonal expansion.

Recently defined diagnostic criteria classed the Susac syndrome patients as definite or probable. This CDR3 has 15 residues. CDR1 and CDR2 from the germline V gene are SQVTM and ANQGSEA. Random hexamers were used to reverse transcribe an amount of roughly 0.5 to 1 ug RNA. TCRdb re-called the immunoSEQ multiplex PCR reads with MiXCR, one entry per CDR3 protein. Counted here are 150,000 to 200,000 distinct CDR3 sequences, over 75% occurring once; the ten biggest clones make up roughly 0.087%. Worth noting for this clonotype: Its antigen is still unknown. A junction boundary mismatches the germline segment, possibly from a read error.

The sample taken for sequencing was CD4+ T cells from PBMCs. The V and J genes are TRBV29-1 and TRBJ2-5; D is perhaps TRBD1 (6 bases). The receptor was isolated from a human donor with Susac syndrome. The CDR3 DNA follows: TGCAGCGCCAGGGGCAGGGGTCGGTATCAAGGGACCCAGTACTTC. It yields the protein CSARGRGRYQGTQYF.